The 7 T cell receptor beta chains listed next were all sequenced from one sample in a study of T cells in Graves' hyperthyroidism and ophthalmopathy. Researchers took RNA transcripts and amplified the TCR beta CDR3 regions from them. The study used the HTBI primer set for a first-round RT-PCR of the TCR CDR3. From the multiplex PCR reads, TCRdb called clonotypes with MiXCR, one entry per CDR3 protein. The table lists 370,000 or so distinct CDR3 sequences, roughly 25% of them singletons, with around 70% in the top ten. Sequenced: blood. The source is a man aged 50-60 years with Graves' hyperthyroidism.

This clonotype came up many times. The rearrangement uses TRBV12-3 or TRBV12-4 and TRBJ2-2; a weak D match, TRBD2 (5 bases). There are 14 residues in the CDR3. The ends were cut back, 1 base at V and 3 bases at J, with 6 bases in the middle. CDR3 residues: CASSLGTHTGELFF. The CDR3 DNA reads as TGTGCCAGCAGTTTAGGGACTCACACCGGGGAGCTGTTTTTT.

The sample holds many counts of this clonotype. Here the CDR3 DNA reads TGTGCCAGCAGTCTCATCACCGGGACAGCTATTAACACTGAAGCTTTCTTT. Translated, it gives CASSLITGTAINTEAFF. This rearrangement joins TRBV6-1 to TRBJ1-1; TRBD1 aligns across 7 bases. The junction had 14 bases not matched to a gene; V was cut back by 5 bases and J by 2 bases. CDR3 size: 17 residues. Germline V CDR1 and CDR2: MNHNS, SASEGT.

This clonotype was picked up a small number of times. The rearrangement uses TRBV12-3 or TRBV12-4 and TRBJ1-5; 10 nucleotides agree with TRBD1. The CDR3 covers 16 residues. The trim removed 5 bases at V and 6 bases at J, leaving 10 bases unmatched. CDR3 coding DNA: TGTGCCAGCAGTCTGGGACAGGGGAGTCCAGGTCAGCCCCAGCATTTT. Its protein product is CASSLGQGSPGQPQHF.

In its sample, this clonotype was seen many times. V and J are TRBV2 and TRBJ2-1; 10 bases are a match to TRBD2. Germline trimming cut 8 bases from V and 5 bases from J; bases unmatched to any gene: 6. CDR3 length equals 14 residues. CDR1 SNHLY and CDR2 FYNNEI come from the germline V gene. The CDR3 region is CASGEREGHNEQFF. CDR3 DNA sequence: TGTGCCAGCGGAGAGCGGGAGGGGCACAATGAGCAGTTCTTC.

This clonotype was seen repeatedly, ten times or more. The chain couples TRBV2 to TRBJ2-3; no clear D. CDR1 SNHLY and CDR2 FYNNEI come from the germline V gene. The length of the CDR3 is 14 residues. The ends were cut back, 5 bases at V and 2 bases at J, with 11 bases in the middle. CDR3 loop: CASSKLAFTDTQYF. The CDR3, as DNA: TGTGCCAGCAGTAAACTGGCGTTCACAGATACGCAGTATTTT.

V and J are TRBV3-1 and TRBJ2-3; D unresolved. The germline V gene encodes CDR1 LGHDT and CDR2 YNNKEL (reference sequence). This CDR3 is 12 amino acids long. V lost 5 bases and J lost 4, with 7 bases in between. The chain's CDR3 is CASSELSDTQYF. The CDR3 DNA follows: TGTGCCAGCAGCGAATTATCAGATACGCAGTATTTT.

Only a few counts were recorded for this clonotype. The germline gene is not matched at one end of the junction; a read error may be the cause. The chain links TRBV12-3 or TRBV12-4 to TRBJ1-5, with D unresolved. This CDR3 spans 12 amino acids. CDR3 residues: CASGLSFQPQHF. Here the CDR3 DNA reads TGTGCCAGCGGTTTGTCTTTTCAGCCCCAGCATTTT.